The source of this T cell receptor beta chain is a study of shared clonotypes between healthy human individuals. On the study more broadly: Three plates were used per donor for CD4 naive, three for CD4 memory, two for CD8 naive and one for CD8 memory. Study-wide results and limits: Sharing across four donors was highest in naive CD4 (around 5%) and lowest in memory CD8 (about 0.4%). Rarefaction showed that sequencing of sorted subsets was incomplete (despite large depth).

Sequencing used immunoSEQ multiplex PCR; TCRdb keeps in-frame clones, though not all of them. The sample yields about a million clones, approximately 80% seen once. Splitting of CD4+ cells produced CD45RA+ naive and CD45RA-negative memory subsets. Turning to this clone: The antigen is not known.

V was cut by 5 bases and J by 2 bases, with 17 bases left in between. Germline-derived CDR1 and CDR2 are LNHDA and SQIVND (reference sequence). The CDR3 totals 16 residues. Material: memory CD4+ T cells from PBMCs. Stated subset: CD45RA-negative fraction. V usage is TRBV19 and J usage is TRBJ2-3; D is possibly TRBD1 (5 bases). The sequence was obtained from a man aged 18-30 years in good health. Some clones in this sample may be carry-over from other donors' samples. This CDR3 is CASSALQGSYTDTQYF. The CDR3, as DNA: TGTGCCAGTAGTGCCCTCCAGGGTTCTTACACAGATACGCAGTATTTT.